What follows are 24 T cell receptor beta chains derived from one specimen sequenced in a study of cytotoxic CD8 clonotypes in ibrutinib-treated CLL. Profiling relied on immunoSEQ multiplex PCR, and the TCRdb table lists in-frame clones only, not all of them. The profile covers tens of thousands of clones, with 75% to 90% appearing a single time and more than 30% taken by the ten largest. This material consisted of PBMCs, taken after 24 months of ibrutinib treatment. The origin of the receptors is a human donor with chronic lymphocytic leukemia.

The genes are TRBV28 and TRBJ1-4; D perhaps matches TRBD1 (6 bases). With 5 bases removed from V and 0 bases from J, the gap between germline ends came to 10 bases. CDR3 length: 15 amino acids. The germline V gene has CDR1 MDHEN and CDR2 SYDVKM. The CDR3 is CASSPGAPTNEKLFF. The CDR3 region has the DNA TGTGCCAGCAGTCCAGGGGCACCAACTAATGAAAAACTGTTTTTT. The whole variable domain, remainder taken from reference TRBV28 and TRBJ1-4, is DVKVTQSSRYLVKRTGEKVFLECVQDMDHENMFWYRQDPGLGLRLIYFSYDVKMKEKGDIPEGYSVSREKKERFSLILESASTNQTSMYLCASSPGAPTNEKLFFGSGTQLSVL.

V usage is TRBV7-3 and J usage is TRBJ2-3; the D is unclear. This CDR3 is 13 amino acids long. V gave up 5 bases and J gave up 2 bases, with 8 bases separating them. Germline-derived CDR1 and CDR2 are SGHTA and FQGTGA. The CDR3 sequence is CASSPDHTDTQYF. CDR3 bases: TGTGCCAGCAGCCCTGACCACACAGATACGCAGTATTTT. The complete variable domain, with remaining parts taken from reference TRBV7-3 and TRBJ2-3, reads GAGVSQTPSNKVTEKGKYVELRCDPISGHTALYWYRQSLGQGPEFLIYFQGTGAADDSGLPNDRFFAVRPEGSVSTLKIQRTERGDSAVYLCASSPDHTDTQYFGPGTRLTVL.

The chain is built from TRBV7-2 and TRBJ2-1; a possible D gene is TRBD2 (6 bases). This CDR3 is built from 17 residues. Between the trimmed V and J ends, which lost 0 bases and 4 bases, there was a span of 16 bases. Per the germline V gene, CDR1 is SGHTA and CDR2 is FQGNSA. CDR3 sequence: CASSLASGTVPYNEQFF. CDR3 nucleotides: TGTGCCAGCAGCTTAGCTTCTGGGACTGTTCCATACAATGAGCAGTTCTTC.

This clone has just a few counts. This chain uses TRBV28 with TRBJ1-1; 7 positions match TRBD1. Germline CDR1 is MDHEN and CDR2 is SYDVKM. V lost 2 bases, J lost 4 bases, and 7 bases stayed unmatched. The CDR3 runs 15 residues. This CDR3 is CASSLVGQGGTEAFF. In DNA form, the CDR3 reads TGTGCCAGCAGTTTAGTGGGCCAGGGGGGCACTGAAGCTTTCTTT.

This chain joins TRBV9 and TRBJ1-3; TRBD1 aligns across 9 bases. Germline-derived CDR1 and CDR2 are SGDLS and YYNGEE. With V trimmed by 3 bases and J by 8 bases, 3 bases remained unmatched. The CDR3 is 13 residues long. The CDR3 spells CASSGDRADTIYF. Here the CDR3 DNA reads TGTGCCAGCAGCGGGGACAGGGCGGACACCATATATTTT.

As DNA, the CDR3 is TGTGCCAGCAGCTTAGAGCGGGGAAAAGTCTCCTACAATGAGCAGTTCTTC. The encoded protein is CASSLERGKVSYNEQFF. The rearrangement joins TRBV11-3 to TRBJ2-1; TRBD2 might be the D (6 bases). The CDR3 totals 17 residues. Germline CDR1 SGHNT, CDR2 YENEEA. Deletions cut 0 bases from V and 0 bases from J, with 12 bases between.

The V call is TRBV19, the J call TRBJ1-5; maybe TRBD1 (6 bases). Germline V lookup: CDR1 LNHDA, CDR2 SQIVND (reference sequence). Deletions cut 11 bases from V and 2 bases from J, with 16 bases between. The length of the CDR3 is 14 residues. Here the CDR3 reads CASHWGRGNQPQHF. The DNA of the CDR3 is TGTGCCTCACACTGGGGGCGAGGCAATCAGCCCCAGCATTTT.

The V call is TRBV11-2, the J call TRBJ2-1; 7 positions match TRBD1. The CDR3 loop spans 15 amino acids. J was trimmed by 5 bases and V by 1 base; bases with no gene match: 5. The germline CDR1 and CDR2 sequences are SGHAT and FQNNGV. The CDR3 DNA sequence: TGTGCCAGCAGCTTAGGTCGAGGGGGCAACAATGAGCAGTTCTTC. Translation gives CASSLGRGGNNEQFF.

The CDR3 sequence is CASSPQNPGTYTIYF. Here the CDR3 DNA reads TGTGCCAGCTCACCACAAAACCCGGGGACCTACACCATATATTTT. This chain uses TRBV18 with TRBJ1-3, with TRBD1 as a possible D gene (5 bases). V dropped 1 base and J dropped 8 bases, with 15 bases sitting between them. The V gene's germline CDR1 is KGHSH and CDR2 LQKENI. The CDR3 has 15 residues.

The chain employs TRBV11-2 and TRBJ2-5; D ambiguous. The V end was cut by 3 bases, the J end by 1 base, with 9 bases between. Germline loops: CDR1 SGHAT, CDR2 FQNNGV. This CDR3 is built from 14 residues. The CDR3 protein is CASSFSRSQETQYF. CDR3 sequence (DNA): TGTGCCAGCAGCTTCAGTAGGAGCCAAGAGACCCAGTACTTC. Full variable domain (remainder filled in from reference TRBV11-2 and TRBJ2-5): EAGVAQSPRYKIIEKRQSVAFWCNPISGHATLYWYQQILGQGPKLLIQFQNNGVVDDSQLPKDRFSAERLKGVDSTLKIQPAKLEDSAVYLCASSFSRSQETQYFGPGTRLLVL.

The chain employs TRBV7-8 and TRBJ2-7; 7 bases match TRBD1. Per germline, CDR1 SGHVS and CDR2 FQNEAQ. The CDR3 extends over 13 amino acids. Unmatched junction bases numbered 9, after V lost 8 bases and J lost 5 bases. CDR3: CASGQAPNDEQYF. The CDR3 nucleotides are TGTGCCAGCGGACAGGCCCCAAATGACGAGCAGTACTTC.

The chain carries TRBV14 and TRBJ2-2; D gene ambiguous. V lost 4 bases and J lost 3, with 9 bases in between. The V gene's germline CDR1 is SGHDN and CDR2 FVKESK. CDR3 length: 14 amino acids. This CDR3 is CASSPRSHTGELFF. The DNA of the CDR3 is TGTGCCAGCAGCCCAAGGAGCCACACCGGGGAGCTGTTTTTT.

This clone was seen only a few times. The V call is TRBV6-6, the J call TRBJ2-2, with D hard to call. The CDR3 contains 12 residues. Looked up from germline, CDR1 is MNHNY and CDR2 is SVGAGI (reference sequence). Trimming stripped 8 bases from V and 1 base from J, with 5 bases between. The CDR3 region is CASGENTGELFF. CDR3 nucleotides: TGTGCCAGCGGGGAGAACACCGGGGAGCTGTTTTTT.

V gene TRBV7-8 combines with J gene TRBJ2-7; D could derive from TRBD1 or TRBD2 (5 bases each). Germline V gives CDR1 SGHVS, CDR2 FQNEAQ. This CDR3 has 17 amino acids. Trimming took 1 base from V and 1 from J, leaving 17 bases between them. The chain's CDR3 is CASSLGMGQGPSYEQYF. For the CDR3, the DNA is TGTGCCAGCAGCTTAGGAATGGGTCAGGGACCTTCCTACGAGCAGTACTTC.

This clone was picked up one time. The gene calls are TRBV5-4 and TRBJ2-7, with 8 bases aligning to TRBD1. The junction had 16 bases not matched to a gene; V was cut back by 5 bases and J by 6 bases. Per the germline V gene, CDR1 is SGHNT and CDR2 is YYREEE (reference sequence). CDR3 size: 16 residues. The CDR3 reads CASRSDRGAPPTEQYF. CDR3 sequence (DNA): TGTGCCAGCAGATCTGACAGGGGCGCACCACCTACCGAGCAGTACTTC.

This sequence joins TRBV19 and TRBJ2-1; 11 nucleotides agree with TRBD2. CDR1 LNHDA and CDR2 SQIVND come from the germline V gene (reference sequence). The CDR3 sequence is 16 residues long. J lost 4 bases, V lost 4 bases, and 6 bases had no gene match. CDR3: CASSTRLAGIYNEQFF. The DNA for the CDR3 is TGTGCCAGTAGTACTCGACTAGCGGGAATTTACAATGAGCAGTTCTTC.

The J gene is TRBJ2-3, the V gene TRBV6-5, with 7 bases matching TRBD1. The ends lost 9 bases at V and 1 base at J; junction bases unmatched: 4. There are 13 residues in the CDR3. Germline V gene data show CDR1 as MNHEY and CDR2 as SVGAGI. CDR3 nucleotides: TGTGCCAGTGAGGGGGCTGGCACAGATACGCAGTATTTT. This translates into CASEGAGTDTQYF.

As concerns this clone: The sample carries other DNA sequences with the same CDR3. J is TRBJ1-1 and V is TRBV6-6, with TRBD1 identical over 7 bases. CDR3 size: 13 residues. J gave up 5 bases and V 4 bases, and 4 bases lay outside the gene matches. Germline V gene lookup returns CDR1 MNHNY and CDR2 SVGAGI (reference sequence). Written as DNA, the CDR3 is TGTGCCAGCAGTTTTCAGGGGGGAACTGAAGCTTTCTTT. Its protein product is CASSFQGGTEAFF.

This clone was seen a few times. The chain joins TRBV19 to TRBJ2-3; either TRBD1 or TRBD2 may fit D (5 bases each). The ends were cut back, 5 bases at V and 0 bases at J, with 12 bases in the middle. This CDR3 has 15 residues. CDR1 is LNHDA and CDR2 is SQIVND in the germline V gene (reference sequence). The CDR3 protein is CASSRDPLSTDTQYF. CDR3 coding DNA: TGTGCCAGTAGTCGGGACCCCCTCAGCACAGATACGCAGTATTTT.

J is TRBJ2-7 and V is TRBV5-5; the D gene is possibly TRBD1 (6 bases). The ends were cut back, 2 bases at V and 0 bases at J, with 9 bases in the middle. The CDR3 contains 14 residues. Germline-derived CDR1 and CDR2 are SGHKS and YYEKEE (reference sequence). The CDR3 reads CASSFRDNSYEQYF. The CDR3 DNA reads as TGTGCCAGCAGCTTTAGGGACAACTCCTACGAGCAGTACTTC.

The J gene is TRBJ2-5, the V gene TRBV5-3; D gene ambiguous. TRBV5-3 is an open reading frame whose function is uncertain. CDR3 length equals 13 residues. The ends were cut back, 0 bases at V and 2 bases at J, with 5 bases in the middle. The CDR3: CARSLGNQETQYF. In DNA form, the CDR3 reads TGTGCCAGAAGCTTGGGGAATCAAGAGACCCAGTACTTC.

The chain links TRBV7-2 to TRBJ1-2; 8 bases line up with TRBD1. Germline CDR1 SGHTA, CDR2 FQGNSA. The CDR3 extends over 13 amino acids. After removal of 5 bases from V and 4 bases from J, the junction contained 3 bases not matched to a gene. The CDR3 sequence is CASSGTGSYGYTF. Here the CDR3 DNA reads TGTGCCAGCAGCGGGACAGGTTCCTATGGCTACACCTTC.

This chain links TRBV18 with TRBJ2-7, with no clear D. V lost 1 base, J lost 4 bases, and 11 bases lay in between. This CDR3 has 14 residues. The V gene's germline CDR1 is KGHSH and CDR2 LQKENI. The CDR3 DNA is TGTGCCAGCTCACCACGGACGGAACTTTACGAGCAGTACTTC. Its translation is CASSPRTELYEQYF.

The DNA of the CDR3 is TGTGCCAGCAGCGTAACAGGGAATATTGGCGAGCAGTACTTC. Translating it yields CASSVTGNIGEQYF. The rearrangement joins TRBV9 to TRBJ2-7, with D perhaps matching TRBD1 (6 bases). Per the germline V gene, CDR1 is SGDLS and CDR2 is YYNGEE. This CDR3 is built from 14 residues. The V gene lost 1 base and the J gene lost 6 bases, with 14 bases spanning the gap.